This record concerns one TCR beta chain sequence. Thawed, overnight-rested PBMC were stained with GMM-loaded CD1B tetramer, viability dye and anti-CD3, then sorted. The CD1B tetramers carried C32 glucose monomycolate purified from Rhodococcus equi. CD14-expressing monocytes were removed from PBMC before cryopreservation and sorting. Produced via immunoSEQ multiplex PCR; TCRdb's table is partial and in-frame only. The data show 61,000 or so clones, 81% seen once. These data belong to a study of T cells in tuberculosis. The sequence derives from an adult woman with latent tuberculosis. What was sequenced was CD1b-GMM tetramer-negative cells sorted from PBMCs.

The CDR3 loop is CASSYPGTSGRNEQYF. The CDR3 DNA is TGTGCCAGCAGTTACCCCGGGACTAGCGGGAGAAACGAGCAGTACTTC. The genes are TRBV6-6 and TRBJ2-7, with 14 bases matching TRBD2. Germline V gene lookup returns CDR1 MNHNY and CDR2 SVGAGI (reference sequence). The CDR3 totals 16 residues. The V segment lost 2 bases and the J segment 5 bases; nucleotides outside the gene matches: 5.